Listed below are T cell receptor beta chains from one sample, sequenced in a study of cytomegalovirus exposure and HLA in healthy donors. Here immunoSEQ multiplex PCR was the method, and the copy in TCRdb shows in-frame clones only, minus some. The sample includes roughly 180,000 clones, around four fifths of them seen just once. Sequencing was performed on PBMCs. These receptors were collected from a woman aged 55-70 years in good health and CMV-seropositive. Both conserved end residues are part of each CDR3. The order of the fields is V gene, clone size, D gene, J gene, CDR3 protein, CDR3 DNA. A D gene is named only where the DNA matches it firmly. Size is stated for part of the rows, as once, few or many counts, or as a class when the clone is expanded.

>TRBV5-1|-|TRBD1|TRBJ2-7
CASSTGQGYAYEQYF
TGCGCCAGCAGCACGGGACAGGGGTACGCCTACGAGCAGTACTTC
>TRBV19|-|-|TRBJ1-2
CAIVDSYGYTF
TGTGCCATCGTGGACAGCTATGGCTACACCTTC
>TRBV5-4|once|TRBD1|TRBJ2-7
CASSTTGVDEQYF
TGTGCCAGCAGCACCACAGGGGTTGACGAGCAGTACTTC
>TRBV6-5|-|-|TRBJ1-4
CASRPGGAPEKLFF
TGTGCCAGCAGGCCCGGGGGGGCTCCTGAAAAACTGTTTTTT
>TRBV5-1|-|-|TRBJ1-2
CASRDSTRSDYGYTF
TGCGCCAGCAGAGACTCCACGAGGTCGGACTATGGCTACACCTTC
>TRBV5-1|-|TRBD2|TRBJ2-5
CASSPGLAGEETQYF
TGCGCCAGCAGCCCCGGACTAGCGGGAGAAGAGACCCAGTACTTC
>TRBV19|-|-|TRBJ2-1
CASSIAGAGPSSYNEQFF
TGTGCCAGTAGTATAGCAGGGGCCGGACCAAGCTCCTACAATGAGCAGTTCTTC
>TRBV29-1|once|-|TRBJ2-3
CSVGLGISTDTQYF
TGCAGCGTTGGTCTAGGAATATCCACAGATACGCAGTATTTT
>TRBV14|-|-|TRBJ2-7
CASSRSGTAPYEQYF
TGTGCCAGCAGCCGTTCTGGGACTGCTCCCTACGAGCAGTACTTC
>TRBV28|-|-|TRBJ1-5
CASSFGGNSNQPQHF
TGTGCCAGCAGTTTCGGAGGGAATAGCAATCAGCCCCAGCATTTT
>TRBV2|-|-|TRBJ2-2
CASSEFGGWELFF
TGTGCCAGCAGTGAATTTGGCGGTTGGGAGCTGTTTTTT
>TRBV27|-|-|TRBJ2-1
CASSSPNDRNNEQFF
TGTGCCAGCAGCTCCCCTAATGATAGAAACAATGAGCAGTTCTTC
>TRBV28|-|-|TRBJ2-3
CASVAGATDTQYF
TGTGCCAGCGTCGCGGGGGCGACAGATACGCAGTATTTT
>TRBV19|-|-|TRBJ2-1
CASSILRTTGLNEQFF
TGTGCCAGTAGTATATTGAGAACCACAGGGTTGAATGAGCAGTTCTTC
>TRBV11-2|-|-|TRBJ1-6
CASSLTGGNSPLHF
TGTGCCAGCAGCTTAACGGGAGGAAATTCACCCCTCCACTTT
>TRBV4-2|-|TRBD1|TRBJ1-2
CASSLIGTGVYGYTF
TGTGCCAGCAGCCTTATCGGAACAGGGGTCTATGGCTACACCTTC
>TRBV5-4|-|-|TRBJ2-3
CASSLGGTVTDTQYF
TGTGCCAGCAGCTTGGGGGGGACTGTAACAGATACGCAGTATTTT
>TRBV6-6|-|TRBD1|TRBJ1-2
CASSYSRSGGQYGYTF
TGTGCCAGCAGTTACTCGAGGTCAGGGGGCCAGTATGGCTACACCTTC
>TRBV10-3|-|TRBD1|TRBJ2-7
CAIRYTGESEQYF
TGTGCCATCAGGTACACAGGGGAGAGCGAGCAGTACTTC
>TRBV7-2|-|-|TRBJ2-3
CASAGGGETQYF
TGTGCCAGCGCCGGGGGAGGAGAAACGCAGTATTTT